This entry lists 5 T cell receptor beta chains sequenced from one sample in a study of blood T cells in healthy people across ages. A second PCR of 7 to 11 cycles used a sample-barcoded 5' primer and a J-beta primer mix. TCRdb used MiXCR to reprocess the 5' RACE reads, holding one entry per CDR3 protein. Of more than 1 million distinct CDR3 sequences listed, more than 40% are singletons. The sequencing sample was made of blood. Every receptor here comes from a woman aged 60-75 years in good health.

The genes are TRBV7-3 and TRBJ2-2; D may be TRBD1 (6 bases). Per the germline V gene, CDR1 is SGHTA and CDR2 is FQGTGA. The CDR3 covers 14 residues. Trimming took off 6 bases at V and 4 bases at J, with 12 bases between the two ends. CDR3 sequence reads: CASSPTGSTGELFF. CDR3 nucleotides: TGTGCCAGCAGTCCTACAGGGAGCACCGGGGAGCTGTTTTTT.

This sequence joins TRBV20-1 and TRBJ2-1, with a weak D call TRBD2 (6 bases). This CDR3 contains 15 residues. Deletions cut 1 base from V and 7 bases from J, with 17 bases between. From germline, CDR1 is DFQATT and CDR2 SNEGSKA (reference sequence). CDR3 in DNA: TGCAGTGCTAGAGTCCGGGAGCTGTCTCGAAATGAGCAGTTCTTC. Translating gives CSARVRELSRNEQFF.

The chain has TRBV27 and TRBJ1-2, with TRBD1 matching over 8 bases. With V trimmed by 6 bases and J by 6 bases, 6 bases remained unmatched. This CDR3 comprises 13 residues. Germline lookup yields CDR1 MNHEY and CDR2 SMNVEV (reference sequence). The CDR3 protein is CASSIRGRHGYTF. The CDR3 DNA sequence: TGTGCCAGCAGCATCAGGGGGCGACATGGCTACACCTTC.

This clonotype was seen once. A much larger clonotype is one base distant, so this may be a read error. The chain employs TRBV7-2 and TRBJ1-2; the match to TRBD1 covers 9 bases. This CDR3 is built from 14 residues. The germline V gene has CDR1 SGHTA and CDR2 FQGNSA. The V and J ends lost 7 bases and 2 bases, in that order; junction bases with no gene match: 5. CDR3 sequence (DNA): TGTGCCAGCAACATCGGGACAGGGAACTATGGCTACACCTTC. This sequence encodes CASNIGTGNYGYTF.

This clonotype was seen just once. A much larger clone differs from this one at a single base, so this may be a read error. The gene calls are TRBV5-1 and TRBJ2-1; 10 positions agree with TRBD2. Germline V CDR1 and CDR2: SGHRS, YFSETQ. This CDR3 region has 17 residues. After removal of 0 bases from V and 2 bases from J, the junction contained 5 bases not matched to a gene. The CDR3 DNA reads as TGCGCCAGCAGCTTGGGGGTGCTAGCGGGGGCCTACAATGAGCAGTTCTTC. The encoded protein is CASSLGVLAGAYNEQFF.